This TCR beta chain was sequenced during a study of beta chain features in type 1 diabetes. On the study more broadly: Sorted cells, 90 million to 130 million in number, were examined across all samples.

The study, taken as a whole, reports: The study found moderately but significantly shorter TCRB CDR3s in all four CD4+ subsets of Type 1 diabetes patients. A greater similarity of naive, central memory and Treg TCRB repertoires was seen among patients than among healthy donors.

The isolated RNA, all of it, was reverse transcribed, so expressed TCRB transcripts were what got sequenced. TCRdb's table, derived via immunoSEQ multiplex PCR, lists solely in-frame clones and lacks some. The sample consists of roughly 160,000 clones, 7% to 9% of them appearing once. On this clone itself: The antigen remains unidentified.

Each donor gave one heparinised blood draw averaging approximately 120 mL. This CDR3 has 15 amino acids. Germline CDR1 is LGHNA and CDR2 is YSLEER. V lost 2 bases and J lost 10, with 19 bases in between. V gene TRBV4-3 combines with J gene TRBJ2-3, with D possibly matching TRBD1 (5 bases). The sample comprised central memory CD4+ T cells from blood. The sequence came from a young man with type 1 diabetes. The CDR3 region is CASSQKYGRVVAQYF. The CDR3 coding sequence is TGCGCCAGCAGCCAAAAGTACGGCAGGGTGGTGGCGCAGTATTTT.